This entry lists 6 T cell receptor beta chains sequenced from one sample in a study of vaccination and CD4 T cells after COVID-19. Stated treatment: roughly ten-day PBMC culture with coronavirus spike peptide pools or control peptides (ViraFEST assay). CD4+ T cells that had been cultured provided DNA sequenced with the Oncomine TCR Beta short-read assay. In TCRdb, the PCR reads were re-called with MiXCR into one record per CDR3 protein. The sample carries roughly 12,000 distinct CDR3 sequences, 40% to 45% recorded once. No antigen has been identified for these receptors. The source material was cultured CD4+ T cells from blood. These receptors all stem from a human donor with COVID-19.

This clonotype has a single count. The CDR3 nucleotides read TGTGCCAGCAGCTTACAGGGGGGAAACACCATATATTTT. Translated: CASSLQGGNTIYF. The chain links TRBV7-2 to TRBJ1-3, with D perhaps TRBD1 (6 bases). V was clipped by 2 bases and J by 4 bases, with 6 bases between them. In germline, CDR1 is SGHTA, CDR2 FQGNSA. This CDR3 is 13 amino acids long.

This clonotype was found once. V usage is TRBV14 and J usage is TRBJ1-2, with 9 positions matching TRBD1. The CDR3 length is 13 residues. Germline V gene data show CDR1 as SGHDN and CDR2 as FVKESK. The V gene end was trimmed by 2 bases and the J gene end by 7 bases; junction bases not matched to a gene: 2. CDR3 DNA sequence: TGTGCCAGCAGCCAAATACAGGGGGCTGGCTACACCTTC. As protein: CASSQIQGAGYTF.

This chain uses TRBV12-3 or TRBV12-4 with TRBJ1-6, with no clear D. The CDR3 contains 13 residues. V lost 7 bases and J 10 bases, leaving 14 bases between the germline ends. CDR3 loop: CASTPRPLSPLHF. As DNA, the CDR3 is TGTGCCAGCACTCCCCGTCCCCTATCACCCCTCCACTTT.

This clonotype was seen only a few times. The V call is TRBV6-5, the J call TRBJ1-5; possible D gene TRBD1, 6 bases. Germline V gives CDR1 MNHEY, CDR2 SVGAGI. The CDR3 is 17 residues long. The V and J ends lost 3 bases and 3 bases respectively, with 18 bases between them. CDR3 sequence: CASSYQQYGGFNQPQHF. In nucleotides, the CDR3 is TGTGCCAGCAGTTATCAACAATACGGGGGCTTCAATCAGCCCCAGCATTTT.

This clonotype was seen only a few times. The chain is built from TRBV20-1 and TRBJ2-3; 8 bases line up with TRBD1. Germline CDR1 reads DFQATT; CDR2 reads SNEGSKA (reference sequence). The CDR3 is made up of 14 amino acids. Trimming took 6 bases from V and 5 from J; bases not matched to a gene: 10. The CDR3 region has the DNA TGCAGTGCCCGGCCGGGACAGGTGAAAGATACGCAGTATTTT. Its protein is CSARPGQVKDTQYF.

The chain has TRBV6-4 and TRBJ2-3; the match to TRBD2 covers 9 bases. V was clipped by 0 bases and J by 10 bases; unmatched bases: 8. The length of the CDR3 is 15 residues. CDR1 is MRHNA, CDR2 SNTAGT, per germline. The CDR3 here is CASSDSGGGAIPQYF. CDR3 bases: TGTGCCAGCAGTGACTCGGGCGGGGGGGCTATCCCGCAGTATTTT.